Listed here are 9 T cell receptor beta chains from one sample, sequenced in a study of shared clonotypes between healthy human individuals. Naive CD8 isolation took CD45RO-negative cells positively selected for CCR7 and excluded terminally differentiated effector memory CD45RA+ cells. Only in-frame clones appear in the TCRdb table, and some are missing; sequencing was by immunoSEQ multiplex PCR. The sample records approximately 1.9 million clones, over 85% being singletons. The specimen sequenced was naive CD8+ T cells from PBMCs. Receptors were obtained from a man between 18 and 35 years old in good health. Some clones in this sample may be carry-over from other donors' samples.

Concerning this clone: Other nucleotide sequences in the sample specify the same CDR3. The rearrangement uses TRBV5-1 and TRBJ2-7; tentatively, D is TRBD1 (6 bases). Per germline, CDR1 SGHRS and CDR2 YFSETQ. Deletions cut 0 bases from V and 1 base from J, with 8 bases between. The CDR3 runs 14 residues. The CDR3: CASSLVQGSYEQYF. The DNA for the CDR3 is TGCGCCAGCAGCTTGGTGCAGGGGTCCTACGAGCAGTACTTC.

The V and J genes are TRBV6-6 and TRBJ1-1; D uncertain. The ends were cut back, 0 bases at V and 4 bases at J, with 6 bases in the middle. The length of the CDR3 is 13 residues. Germline-derived CDR1 and CDR2 are MNHNY and SVGAGI (reference sequence). The CDR3 loop reads CASSYSTVTEAFF. CDR3 in DNA: TGTGCCAGCAGTTACTCGACTGTCACTGAAGCTTTCTTT.

Concerning this clone: This CDR3 is also generated by other DNA sequences in the sample. V usage is TRBV9 and J usage is TRBJ1-2; D remains unclear. CDR1 SGDLS and CDR2 YYNGEE come from the germline V gene. V lost 0 bases and J 8 bases, leaving 11 bases between the germline ends. The CDR3 consists of 13 residues. The CDR3 nucleotides are TGTGCCAGCAGCGTAGGGCAGTCTGGCGGCTACACCTTC. This codes for CASSVGQSGGYTF.

CDR3 bases: TGTGCCAGCATTGGATCGGGTCCCAATGAGCAGTTCTTC. Amino acids: CASIGSGPNEQFF. The chain carries TRBV27 and TRBJ2-1; D remains ambiguous. The CDR3 sequence is 13 residues long. Germline V gene lookup returns CDR1 MNHEY and CDR2 SMNVEV (reference sequence). Trimming cost V 7 bases and J 6 bases, with 13 bases left between them.

In its sample, this clone was seen once. The V call is TRBV6-1, the J call TRBJ2-7; 9 bases line up with TRBD1. V dropped 4 bases and J dropped 3; count of bases not matched to a gene: 4. The CDR3 spans 14 residues. Germline CDR1 is MNHNS and CDR2 is SASEGT. CDR3 protein: CASSVRQGGYEQYF. DNA of the CDR3: TGTGCCAGCAGTGTACGACAGGGGGGCTACGAGCAGTACTTC.

The rearrangement joins TRBV28 to TRBJ1-2; D call uncertain. Trimming shortened V by 2 bases and J by 8 bases, and 12 bases separated the two germline ends. Germline CDR1 MDHEN, CDR2 SYDVKM. The CDR3 totals 13 residues. CDR3 DNA: TGTGCCAGCAGTTTAAGGACCCGAGAGGGCTACACCTTC. It codes for CASSLRTREGYTF.

With regard to this clone: The sample has other DNA sequences that encode this CDR3 too. The chain links TRBV29-1 to TRBJ1-3, with D perhaps TRBD1 (6 bases). The CDR3 length is 11 residues. V lost 7 bases, J lost 4 bases, and 8 bases lay in between. Per the germline V gene, CDR1 is SQVTM and CDR2 is ANQGSEA. In DNA, the CDR3 is TGCAGCGCGGGGGGCGGAAACACCATATATTTT. Encoded protein: CSAGGGNTIYF.

This chain uses TRBV18 with TRBJ1-1; 7 positions agree with TRBD1. V lost 6 bases, J lost 1 base, and 8 bases stayed unmatched. This CDR3 region has 15 residues. Per the germline V gene, CDR1 is KGHSH and CDR2 is LQKENI. The DNA of the CDR3 is TGTGCCAGCTCCCCGGACAGGAGTGCGAACACTGAAGCTTTCTTT. It is translated as CASSPDRSANTEAFF.

The rearrangement links TRBV6-1 to TRBJ1-1; TRBD1 is a possible D gene (6 bases). The CDR3 loop spans 15 amino acids. With 5 bases removed from V and 1 base from J, the gap between germline ends came to 14 bases. Germline loops: CDR1 MNHNS, CDR2 SASEGT. As DNA, the CDR3 is TGTGCCAGCAGTATAACTCGGGGGCCGAACACTGAAGCTTTCTTT. Translated, it gives CASSITRGPNTEAFF.